Below are 30 T cell receptor beta chains sequenced from a single sample in a study of blood T cell repertoires in COVID-19. Some clones are missing from TCRdb's copy, which holds only in-frame ones; the method was immunoSEQ multiplex PCR. The sample lists approximately 30,000 clones; around nine tenths were seen once. The sequenced material came from peripheral blood. These receptor sequences come from a human donor with active COVID-19. The donor label of this sample is uncertain.

The chain carries TRBV28 and TRBJ2-2, with 8 bases fitting TRBD1. The CDR3 spans 15 residues. Germline values: CDR1 MDHEN, CDR2 SYDVKM. The ends lost 5 bases at V and 7 bases at J; junction bases unmatched: 9. Written as DNA, the CDR3 is TGTGCCAGCAGTACTAGGACAGGGCCCAGCGGGGAGCTGTTTTTT. Translating gives CASSTRTGPSGELFF.

The chain recombines TRBV7-9 with TRBJ1-2; perhaps TRBD1 as D (6 bases). V lost 2 bases, J lost 6 bases, and 16 bases lay in between. This CDR3 is built from 15 residues. Looked up from germline, CDR1 is SEHNR and CDR2 is FQNEAQ (reference sequence). The CDR3 nucleotides are TGTGCCAGCAGCTTAAGCCCGGGGGGCAGGGATGGCTACACCTTC. It translates to CASSLSPGGRDGYTF.

This sequence joins TRBV5-4 and TRBJ1-2; D is undetermined. V was cut by 4 bases and J by 6 bases, with 13 bases left in between. This CDR3 is 13 amino acids long. Germline-derived CDR1 and CDR2 are SGHNT and YYREEE (reference sequence). CDR3 DNA: TGTGCCAGCAGCCCTGCAGGTGGGCATGGCTACACCTTC. This codes for CASSPAGGHGYTF.

The chain is built from TRBV10-3 and TRBJ2-3, with 9 bases aligning to TRBD1. The CDR3 has 17 amino acids. V trimming: 4 bases; J trimming: 3 bases; junction bases outside the gene matches: 11. Per germline, CDR1 ENHRY and CDR2 SYGVKD. CDR3 in DNA: TGTGCCATCAGTGGGGTTCTCACAGGGGGCTTGACAGATACGCAGTATTTT. It translates to CAISGVLTGGLTDTQYF.

This clone has just one count. The rearrangement uses TRBV5-1 and TRBJ2-1, with a tentative D call TRBD2 (6 bases). This CDR3 has 15 amino acids. Trimming left V 4 bases short and J 0 bases short, with 11 bases between. Germline CDR1 reads SGHRS; CDR2 reads YFSETQ. CDR3: CASSLDGSSYNEQFF. The CDR3 bases are TGCGCCAGCAGCCTGGACGGGAGCTCCTACAATGAGCAGTTCTTC.

The chain is built from TRBV10-3 and TRBJ2-7; 8 nucleotides align to TRBD2. Germline V gene sequence: CDR1 ENHRY, CDR2 SYGVKD. V was pared by 0 bases and J by 6 bases, with 7 bases of the junction left unmatched. The CDR3 has 15 residues. The CDR3 loop is CAISESKTSGTEQYF. For the CDR3, the DNA is TGTGCCATCAGTGAGTCGAAAACTAGCGGAACCGAGCAGTACTTC.

The rearrangement joins TRBV27 to TRBJ2-3; TRBD2 matches at 15 bases. CDR3 size: 18 residues. J was trimmed by 1 base and V by 5 bases; bases with no gene match: 7. Per germline, CDR1 MNHEY and CDR2 SMNVEV (reference sequence). CDR3 sequence: CASSHGLAGGPGTDTQYF. The CDR3 nucleotides read TGTGCCAGCAGTCATGGACTAGCGGGAGGGCCGGGCACAGATACGCAGTATTTT.

This clone rates as medium-sized. The CDR3 here is CASSPAFQAGGPHEQYF. In DNA form, the CDR3 reads TGTGCCAGCAGTCCCGCGTTTCAGGCGGGAGGGCCACACGAGCAGTACTTC. This chain uses TRBV27 with TRBJ2-7; 9 bases map to TRBD2. Trimming removed 5 bases from V and 5 bases from J; junction bases left unmatched: 16. The germline gives CDR1 MNHEY, CDR2 SMNVEV (reference sequence). CDR3 length equals 17 residues.

The gene calls are TRBV5-6 and TRBJ1-5; D unclear. CDR3 size: 16 residues. The V and J ends lost 0 bases and 0 bases respectively, with 10 bases between them. Germline V gene sequence: CDR1 SGHDT, CDR2 YYEEEE. The DNA of the CDR3 is TGTGCCAGCAGCTTGGGAAACCCCGGTAGCAATCAGCCCCAGCATTTT. Translation gives CASSLGNPGSNQPQHF.

The chain recombines TRBV21-1 with TRBJ2-7; no DNA check was done on the table's D call, TRBD1. TRBV21-1 is labeled a pseudogene. The CDR3 consists of 15 residues. CDR3 in amino acids: CARPYRDRDSYEQYF. The CDR3 DNA reads TGTGCCAGACCGTACCGGGACAGGGATTCATACGAGCAGTACTTC.

The gene calls are TRBV6-2 or TRBV6-3 and TRBJ2-1; 16 bases agree with TRBD2. The CDR3 is 20 amino acids. Germline V gene data show CDR1 as MNHEY and CDR2 as SVGEGT. The V segment lost 1 base and the J segment 3 bases; nucleotides outside the gene matches: 9. The CDR3: CASSYLAGTSGGGLYNEQFF. CDR3 in DNA: TGTGCCAGCAGTTACTTAGCCGGGACTAGCGGGGGGGGACTCTACAATGAGCAGTTCTTC.

Turning to this clone: A read error may produce the germline difference seen at one junction end. The gene calls are TRBV4-2 and TRBJ2-2, with 7 bases that match TRBD1. CDR1 and CDR2 from the germline V gene are LGHNA and YNFKEQ. The CDR3 is 14 residues long. The CDR3 is CASSHTGDTGELFF. In DNA, the CDR3 is TGTGCCAGCAGCCATACAGGGGACACTGGGGAGCTGTTTTTT.

The rearrangement joins TRBV10-3 to TRBJ2-1; 7 bases are a match to TRBD2. V shed 8 bases, J shed 10 bases, and the junction held 5 bases outside the gene matches. The germline V gene has CDR1 ENHRY and CDR2 SYGVKD. The CDR3 contains 11 residues. DNA for the CDR3: TGTGCCATCGGGGGGGGACGGGAGCAGTTCTTC. This gives the protein CAIGGGREQFF.

V and J are TRBV9 and TRBJ2-5; 7 positions match TRBD2. Germline V gene sequence: CDR1 SGDLS, CDR2 YYNGEE. With 3 bases clipped from V and 1 base from J, the junction kept 3 bases outside the gene matches. CDR3 length: 14 amino acids. CDR3 in DNA: TGTGCCAGCAGCGCCGGCGGGGGCCAAGAGACCCAGTACTTC. Its protein is CASSAGGGQETQYF.

This CDR3 is CAISESLAGGKGEQFF. CDR3 bases: TGTGCCATCAGTGAGTCGCTAGCGGGGGGGAAGGGTGAGCAGTTCTTC. This chain uses TRBV10-3 with TRBJ2-1; TRBD2 aligns across 12 bases. J gave up 9 bases and V 0 bases, and 6 bases lay outside the gene matches. Germline V gene sequence: CDR1 ENHRY, CDR2 SYGVKD. The length of the CDR3 is 16 residues.

Written as DNA, the CDR3 is TGTGCCAGCTCACCAACCGCGGGACTAGCGGGAGGGTCACTAAAACCATCGCAGTTCTTC. Translating gives CASSPTAGLAGGSLKPSQFF. The rearrangement uses TRBV18 and TRBJ2-1; TRBD2 aligns across 16 bases. Germline V CDR1 and CDR2: KGHSH, LQKENI. The CDR3 is made up of 20 amino acids. With 2 bases clipped from V and 12 bases from J, the junction kept 19 bases outside the gene matches.

This chain joins TRBV19 and TRBJ2-5; perhaps TRBD2 as D (5 bases). In germline, CDR1 is LNHDA, CDR2 SQIVND (reference sequence). The V and J ends lost 1 base and 5 bases respectively, with 20 bases between them. CDR3 length: 17 residues. CDR3 sequence reads: CASSIGQIGRRGETQYF. For the CDR3, the DNA is TGTGCCAGTAGTATAGGTCAGATTGGCCGGCGAGGGGAGACCCAGTACTTC.

The chain employs TRBV5-1 and TRBJ1-4; D ambiguous. V gave up 4 bases and J gave up 0 bases, with 10 bases separating them. In germline, CDR1 is SGHRS, CDR2 YFSETQ. The CDR3 contains 15 residues. In DNA form, the CDR3 reads TGCGCCAGCAGCCCCGCGGTTGCAACTAATGAAAAACTGTTTTTT. Protein product: CASSPAVATNEKLFF.

The genes are TRBV2 and TRBJ2-1, with D perhaps TRBD2 (5 bases). Trimming took off 6 bases at V and 7 bases at J, with 19 bases between the two ends. The CDR3 totals 15 residues. Looked up from germline, CDR1 is SNHLY and CDR2 is FYNNEI. CDR3 amino acids: CASSTEARGFNEQFF. CDR3 sequence (DNA): TGTGCCAGCAGCACAGAGGCACGGGGTTTTAATGAGCAGTTCTTC.

This clone occurred once. The V gene is TRBV6-4, the J gene TRBJ2-1; 7 bases match TRBD2. Germline V gene lookup returns CDR1 MRHNA and CDR2 SNTAGT. CDR3 length equals 14 residues. V lost 2 bases and J lost 8; bases outside the gene matches: 6. In nucleotides, the CDR3 is TGTGCCAGCAGTGACGGGGAGGGTTCGGATGAGCAGTTCTTC. Translating gives CASSDGEGSDEQFF.

J is TRBJ1-1 and V is TRBV10-3, with 7 bases aligning to TRBD1. This CDR3 region has 16 residues. V dropped 2 bases and J dropped 4; count of bases not matched to a gene: 10. From germline, CDR1 is ENHRY and CDR2 SYGVKD. CDR3 in DNA: TGTGCCATCAGTGAGCCCTTGACAGGGCGGGCCACTGAAGCTTTCTTT. Translation gives CAISEPLTGRATEAFF.

This rearrangement joins TRBV13 to TRBJ2-3; TRBD2 might be the D (6 bases). V lost 0 bases and J lost 5, with 15 bases in between. This CDR3 is 16 amino acids long. Germline V gene sequence: CDR1 PRHDT, CDR2 FYEKMQ (reference sequence). The CDR3 DNA sequence: TGTGCCAGCAGCTTAGGGATTACGCAGGGAGGAGATACGCAGTATTTT. Translation gives CASSLGITQGGDTQYF.

CDR3 nucleotides: TGTGCCAGCAGTTTGGGGCGGGGGGCTAACTATGGCTACACCTTC. Translated: CASSLGRGANYGYTF. This chain uses TRBV27 with TRBJ1-2; possible D gene TRBD1, 5 bases. Germline-derived CDR1 and CDR2 are MNHEY and SMNVEV (reference sequence). This CDR3 is built from 15 residues. Trimming took off 3 bases at V and 0 bases at J, with 11 bases between the two ends.

This rearrangement joins TRBV28 to TRBJ2-1, with TRBD2 matching over 14 bases. The CDR3 contains 14 residues. V gave up 10 bases and J gave up 5 bases; unmatched junction bases: 4. From germline, CDR1 is MDHEN and CDR2 SYDVKM. CDR3 in DNA: TGTGCCACCGGGACTAGCGGGAGTCACAATGAGCAGTTCTTC. Translating gives CATGTSGSHNEQFF.

This sequence joins TRBV12-1 and TRBJ2-7; TRBD2, the D gene given by the table, was not confirmed from the DNA. TRBV12-1 is a documented pseudogene. This CDR3 comprises 15 residues. The CDR3 spells CASSLRLAVPYEQYF. CDR3 nucleotide sequence: TGTGCCAGCAGCCTCCGACTAGCGGTCCCCTACGAGCAGTACTTC.

The chain combines TRBV7-2 with TRBJ1-1; D is perhaps TRBD1 (5 bases). Germline V CDR1 and CDR2: SGHTA, FQGNSA. This CDR3 is 13 amino acids long. Trimming removed 7 bases at V and 2 bases at J, with 11 bases between. The CDR3 reads CASTDQGNTEAFF. The CDR3 nucleotides read TGTGCCAGCACCGACCAGGGAAACACTGAAGCTTTCTTT.

The chain combines TRBV27 with TRBJ2-5; TRBD1 agrees at 12 bases. Germline CDR1 MNHEY, CDR2 SMNVEV (reference sequence). The junction had 5 bases not matched to a gene; V was cut back by 4 bases and J by 5 bases. The CDR3 runs 15 residues. DNA for the CDR3: TGTGCCAGCAGTTCTGGGACAGGGGGCATGGAGACCCAGTACTTC. Protein: CASSSGTGGMETQYF.

V is TRBV6-5 and J is TRBJ1-3; no clear D gene. The CDR3 sequence is 14 residues long. The V gene's germline CDR1 is MNHEY and CDR2 SVGAGI. Trimming removed 7 bases at V and 4 bases at J, with 14 bases between. The CDR3 loop is CASIPASSGNTIYF. For the CDR3, the DNA is TGTGCCAGCATCCCAGCGAGCTCCGGAAACACCATATATTTT.

This sequence joins TRBV3-1 (or the pseudogene TRBV3-2) and TRBJ1-1; the D gene is possibly TRBD1 (5 bases). V was clipped by 1 base and J by 1 base, with 16 bases between them. The CDR3 spans 17 residues. Germline V CDR1 and CDR2: LGHDT, YNNKEL (reference sequence). CDR3 nucleotides: TGTGCCAGCAGCCAAGGCAAGGGGCAGTGGAAGAACACTGAAGCTTTCTTT. This translates into CASSQGKGQWKNTEAFF.

The chain employs TRBV15 and TRBJ2-4; 8 nucleotides align to TRBD2. Per germline, CDR1 LNHNV and CDR2 YYDKDF (reference sequence). The length of the CDR3 is 15 residues. V was pared by 1 base and J by 8 bases, with 7 bases of the junction left unmatched. This chain's CDR3 is CATSRGSGGADIQYF. DNA for the CDR3: TGTGCCACCAGCAGAGGTTCCGGGGGGGCCGACATTCAGTACTTC.